This T cell receptor beta chain derives from a study of blood T cell repertoires in COVID-19. Study at large: From the United States, Italy and Spain came samples of acute and convalescent COVID-19. Sources were T cells, B-cell-depleted T cells, or PBMCs; the material itself was cDNA or gDNA.

Original processing notes: Amplifying reference gene primers gave estimates of nucleated cell counts. The data were produced by immunoSEQ multiplex PCR, yet TCRdb's version contains in-frame clones alone and is incomplete. The DNA gave D and trimming, while V, J and clone size come from that table. The sample consists of more than 90,000 clones, approximately 81% of them appearing once. The germline gives CDR1 SGHNT, CDR2 YENEEA. V shed 7 bases and J 7 bases; nucleotides not matched to a gene: 8. This CDR3 has 15 residues. The source material was peripheral blood. The source of this sequence is a man aged 55-75 years with acute or convalescent COVID-19. The chain has TRBV11-3 and TRBJ2-1; 12 bases map to TRBD1. CDR3 nucleotides: TGTGCCAGCACCCCGGGACAGGGGGCGTTAAATGAGCAGTTCTTC. This encodes CASTPGQGALNEQFF. The full variable domain, in which reference TRBV11-3 and TRBJ2-1 provide the parts outside the CDR3, is EAGVVQSPRYKIIEKKQPVAFWCNPISGHNTLYWYLQNLGQGPELLIRYENEEAVDDSQLPKDRFSAERLKGVDSTLKIQPAELGDSAVYLCASTPGQGALNEQFFGPGTRLTVL.